This TCR beta chain was recorded in a study of cytomegalovirus exposure and HLA in healthy donors. The PCR contained 60 Vbeta and 13 Jbeta primers. TCRdb's copy holds only in-frame clones and misses some; the assay was immunoSEQ multiplex PCR. This sample's clone table lists about 72,000 clones. Concerning this clone itself: Its specificity is not known.

Study results and limitations: CMV antigen specificity of three CMV-associated chains was confirmed in vitro. Later on, a genetic analysis was performed. It linked a missense variant in DCLRE1C with V- and J-gene trimming of TCR beta. For most TCR sequences rarity was the rule, although some public TCRs occurred in many donors.

Germline V CDR1 and CDR2: MNHNS, SASEGT. The CDR3 length is 17 residues. V was trimmed by 2 bases and J by 2 bases, leaving 18 bases between them. The TCR comes from a man aged 35 to 55 in good health and CMV-seronegative. The sequencing input was PBMCs. The chain carries TRBV6-1 and TRBJ2-5; TRBD1 is a possible D gene (7 bases). For the CDR3, the DNA is TGTGCCAGCAGTGAACTCGTTGGCGGGACAGTACAAGAGACCCAGTACTTC. Translating gives CASSELVGGTVQETQYF.